The source of this T cell receptor beta chain is a study of T-cell memory formation after mild COVID-19. 5'RACE primed from the constant segment yielded TCR alpha and TCR beta cDNA libraries bearing sample barcodes and UMIs. A single record per CDR3 protein comes from TCRdb applying MiXCR to the 5' RACE reads. The table includes 400,000 to 500,000 distinct CDR3 sequences, over 15% detected once. This clonotype was sampled from an adult woman who had mild COVID-19 (a few samples of this study predate the infection). Cell type and time point are not known. Sequencing was done on a sample of PBMCs or a T cell subset sorted from them (not recorded which).

CDR3 sequence: CATSRDRQGDSPLHF. In DNA, the CDR3 is TGTGCCACCAGCAGAGATCGTCAGGGCGACTCACCCCTCCACTTT. The genes are TRBV15 and TRBJ1-6, with D tentatively TRBD1 (5 bases). V dropped 0 bases and J dropped 10 bases, with 13 bases sitting between them. This CDR3 is built from 15 residues. Germline CDR1 reads LNHNV; CDR2 reads YYDKDF (reference sequence).